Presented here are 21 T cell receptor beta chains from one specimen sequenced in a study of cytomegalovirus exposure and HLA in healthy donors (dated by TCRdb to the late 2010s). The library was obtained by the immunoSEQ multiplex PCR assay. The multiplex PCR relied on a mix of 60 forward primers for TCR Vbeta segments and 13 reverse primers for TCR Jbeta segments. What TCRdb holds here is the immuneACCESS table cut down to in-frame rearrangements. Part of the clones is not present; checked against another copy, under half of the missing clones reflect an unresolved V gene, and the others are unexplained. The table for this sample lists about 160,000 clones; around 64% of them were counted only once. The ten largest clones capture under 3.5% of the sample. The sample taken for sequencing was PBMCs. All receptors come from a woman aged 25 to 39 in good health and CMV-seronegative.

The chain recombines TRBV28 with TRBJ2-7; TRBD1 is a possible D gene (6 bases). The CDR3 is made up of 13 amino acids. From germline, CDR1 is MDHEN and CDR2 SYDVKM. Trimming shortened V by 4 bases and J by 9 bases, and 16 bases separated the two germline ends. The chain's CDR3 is CASSSPQGPRQYF. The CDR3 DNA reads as TGTGCCAGCAGTTCCCCACAGGGTCCGAGGCAGTACTTC.

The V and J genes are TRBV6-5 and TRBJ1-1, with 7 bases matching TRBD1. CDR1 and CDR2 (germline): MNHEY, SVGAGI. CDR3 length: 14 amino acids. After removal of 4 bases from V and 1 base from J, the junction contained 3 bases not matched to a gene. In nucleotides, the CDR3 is TGTGCCAGCAGTTCGACAGGGCCGAACACTGAAGCTTTCTTT. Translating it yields CASSSTGPNTEAFF.

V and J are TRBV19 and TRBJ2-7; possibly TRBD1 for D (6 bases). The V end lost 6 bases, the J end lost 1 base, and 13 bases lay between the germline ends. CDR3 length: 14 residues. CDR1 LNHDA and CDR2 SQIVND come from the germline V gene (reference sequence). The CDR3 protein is CASSPGTHSYEQYF. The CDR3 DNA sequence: TGTGCCAGTAGCCCCGGGACACATTCCTACGAGCAGTACTTC.

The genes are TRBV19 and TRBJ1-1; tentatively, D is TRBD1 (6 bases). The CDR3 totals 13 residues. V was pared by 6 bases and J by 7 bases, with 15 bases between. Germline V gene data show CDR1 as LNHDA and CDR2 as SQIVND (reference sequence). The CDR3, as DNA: TGTGCCAGTAGGATCAGGGGTTCGGATGAAGCTTTCTTT. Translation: CASRIRGSDEAFF.

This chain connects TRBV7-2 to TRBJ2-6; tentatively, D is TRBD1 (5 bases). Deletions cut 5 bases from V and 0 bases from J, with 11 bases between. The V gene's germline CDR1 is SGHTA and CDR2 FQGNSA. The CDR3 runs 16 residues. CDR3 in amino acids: CASSPTGASGANVLTF. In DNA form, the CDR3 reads TGTGCCAGCAGCCCTACAGGCGCCTCTGGGGCCAACGTCCTGACTTTC.

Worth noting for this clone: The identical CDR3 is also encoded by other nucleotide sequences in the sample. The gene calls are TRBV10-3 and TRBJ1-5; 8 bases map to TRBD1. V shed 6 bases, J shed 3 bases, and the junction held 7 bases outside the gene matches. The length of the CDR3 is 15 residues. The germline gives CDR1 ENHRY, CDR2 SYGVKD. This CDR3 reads CAISPGTGDNQPQHF. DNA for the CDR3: TGTGCCATCAGCCCCGGGACAGGAGACAATCAGCCCCAGCATTTT.

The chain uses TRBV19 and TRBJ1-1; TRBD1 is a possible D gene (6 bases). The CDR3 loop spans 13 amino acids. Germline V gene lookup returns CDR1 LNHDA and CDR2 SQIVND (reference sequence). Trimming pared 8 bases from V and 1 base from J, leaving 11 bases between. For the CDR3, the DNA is TGTGCCAGTGACGTCAGGGGGAACACTGAAGCTTTCTTT. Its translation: CASDVRGNTEAFF.

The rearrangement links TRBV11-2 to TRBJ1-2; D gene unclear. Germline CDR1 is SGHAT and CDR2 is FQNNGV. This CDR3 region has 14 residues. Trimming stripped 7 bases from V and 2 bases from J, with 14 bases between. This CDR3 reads CASTLTGGNYGYTF. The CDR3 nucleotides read TGTGCCAGCACTTTAACGGGAGGAAACTATGGCTACACCTTC.

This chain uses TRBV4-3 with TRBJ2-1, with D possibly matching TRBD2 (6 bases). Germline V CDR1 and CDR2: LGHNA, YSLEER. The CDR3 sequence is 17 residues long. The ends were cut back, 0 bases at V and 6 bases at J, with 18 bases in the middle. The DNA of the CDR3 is TGCGCCAGCAGCCAAGACGCCGGGACTCCGGGACTCAATGAGCAGTTCTTC. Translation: CASSQDAGTPGLNEQFF.

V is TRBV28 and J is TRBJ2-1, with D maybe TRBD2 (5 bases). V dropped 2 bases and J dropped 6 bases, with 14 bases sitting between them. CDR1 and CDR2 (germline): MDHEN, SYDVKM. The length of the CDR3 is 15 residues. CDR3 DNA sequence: TGTGCCAGCAGTTTAGGAGGACGTATCACCAATGAGCAGTTCTTC. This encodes CASSLGGRITNEQFF.

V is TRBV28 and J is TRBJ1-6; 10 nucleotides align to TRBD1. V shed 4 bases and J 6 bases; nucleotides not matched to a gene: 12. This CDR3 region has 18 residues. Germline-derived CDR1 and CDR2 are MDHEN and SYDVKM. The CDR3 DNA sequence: TGTGCCAGCAGTTCCCTGAAGGGACAGGGGAATTTTAATTCACCCCTCCACTTT. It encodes CASSSLKGQGNFNSPLHF.

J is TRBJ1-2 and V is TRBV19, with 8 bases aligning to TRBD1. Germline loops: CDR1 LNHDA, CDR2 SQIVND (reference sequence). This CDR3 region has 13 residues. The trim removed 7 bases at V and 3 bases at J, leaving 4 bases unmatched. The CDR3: CASNPDRDYGYTF. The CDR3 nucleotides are TGTGCCAGTAACCCGGACAGGGACTATGGCTACACCTTC.

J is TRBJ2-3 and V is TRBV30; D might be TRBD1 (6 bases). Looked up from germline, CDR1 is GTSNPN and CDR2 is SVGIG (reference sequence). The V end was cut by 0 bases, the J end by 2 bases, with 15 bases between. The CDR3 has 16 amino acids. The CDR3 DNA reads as TGTGCCTGGAGTGTACTGTGGGGGCCGAACACAGATACGCAGTATTTT. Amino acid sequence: CAWSVLWGPNTDTQYF. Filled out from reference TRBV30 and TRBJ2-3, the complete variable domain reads SQTIHQWPATLVQPVGSPLSLECTVEGTSNPNLYWYRQAAGRGLQLLFYSVGIGQISSEVPQNLSASRPQDRQFILSSKKLLLSDSGFYLCAWSVLWGPNTDTQYFGPGTRLTVL.

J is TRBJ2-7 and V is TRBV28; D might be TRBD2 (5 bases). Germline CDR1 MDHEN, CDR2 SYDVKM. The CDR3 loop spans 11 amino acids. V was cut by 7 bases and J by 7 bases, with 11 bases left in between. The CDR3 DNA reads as TGTGCCAGCACCCGAGAGGGTGAGCAGTACTTC. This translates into CASTREGEQYF.

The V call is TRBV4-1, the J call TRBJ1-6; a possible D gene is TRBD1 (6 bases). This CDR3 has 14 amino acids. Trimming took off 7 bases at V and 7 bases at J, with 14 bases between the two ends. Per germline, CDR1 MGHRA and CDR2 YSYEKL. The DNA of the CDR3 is TGCGCCAGCAACCAGGGGCTGGAGAATTCACCCCTCCACTTT. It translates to CASNQGLENSPLHF.

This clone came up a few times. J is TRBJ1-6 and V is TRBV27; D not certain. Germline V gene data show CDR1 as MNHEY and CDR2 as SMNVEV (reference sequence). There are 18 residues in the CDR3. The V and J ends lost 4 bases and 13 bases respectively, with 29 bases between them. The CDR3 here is CASSSALQGGPPSKPLHF. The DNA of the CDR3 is TGTGCCAGCAGTTCAGCCCTTCAAGGCGGTCCCCCCAGCAAGCCCCTCCACTTT.

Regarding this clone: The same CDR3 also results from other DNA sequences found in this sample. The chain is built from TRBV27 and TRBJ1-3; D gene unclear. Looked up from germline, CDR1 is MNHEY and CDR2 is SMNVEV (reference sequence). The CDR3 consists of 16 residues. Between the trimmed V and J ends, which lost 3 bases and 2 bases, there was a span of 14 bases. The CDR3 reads CASSLSSPTAGNTIYF. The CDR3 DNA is TGTGCCAGCAGTTTGAGCTCTCCTACTGCTGGAAACACCATATATTTT.

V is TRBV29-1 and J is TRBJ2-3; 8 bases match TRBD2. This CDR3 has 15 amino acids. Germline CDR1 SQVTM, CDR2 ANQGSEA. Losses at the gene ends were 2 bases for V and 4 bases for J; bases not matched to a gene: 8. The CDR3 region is CSVETLREGADTQYF. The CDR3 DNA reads TGCAGCGTTGAAACACTCCGGGAGGGCGCAGATACGCAGTATTTT.

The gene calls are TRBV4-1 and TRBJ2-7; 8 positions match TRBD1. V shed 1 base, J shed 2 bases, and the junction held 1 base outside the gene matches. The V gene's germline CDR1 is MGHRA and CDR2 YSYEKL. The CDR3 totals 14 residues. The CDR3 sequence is CASSQVQGAYEQYF. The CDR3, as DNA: TGCGCCAGCAGCCAAGTACAGGGGGCCTACGAGCAGTACTTC.

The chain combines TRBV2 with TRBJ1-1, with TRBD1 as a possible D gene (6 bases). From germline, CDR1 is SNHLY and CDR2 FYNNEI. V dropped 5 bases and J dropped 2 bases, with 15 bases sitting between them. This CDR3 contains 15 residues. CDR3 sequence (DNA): TGTGCCAGCAGTTTACGGGACACCCGAAACACTGAAGCTTTCTTT. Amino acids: CASSLRDTRNTEAFF.

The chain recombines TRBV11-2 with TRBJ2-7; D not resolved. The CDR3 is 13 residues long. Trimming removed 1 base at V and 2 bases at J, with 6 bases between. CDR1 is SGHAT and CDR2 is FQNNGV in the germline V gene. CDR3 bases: TGTGCCAGCAGCTTAGGGGCCCCCTACGAGCAGTACTTC. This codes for CASSLGAPYEQYF.